This T cell receptor beta chain was sequenced for a study of CD8+ T cells in alopecia areata. Overall study results and limits: Possibly as an HLA-related effect, TCR sharing across patients appeared less clear than in mice. Researchers report lesional scalp, most notably alopecia totalis/universalis, outstripped normal scalp in clonality.

In the case of this clone: Its antigen is currently unknown.

Sorted out of PBMCs were CD4+ T cells and CD8+ T cells. cDNA prepared by RNA extraction and subsequent reverse transcription served as the template for sequencing. Sequencing used immunoSEQ multiplex PCR; TCRdb keeps in-frame clones, though not all of them. Of over 150,000 clones in the sample, roughly 50% are singletons; the top ten hold 4.9%. CDR3 length: 15 residues. Germline CDR1 is LNHDA and CDR2 is SQIVND (reference sequence). Trimming removed 8 bases from V and 4 bases from J, with 17 bases in between. The origin of this receptor is a human donor in good health. The specimen was CD8+ T cells sorted from blood. The chain couples TRBV19 to TRBJ1-4, with D unclear. CDR3 loop: CASSVRHVDNEKLFF. Written as DNA, the CDR3 is TGTGCCAGTTCCGTCCGACACGTTGATAATGAAAAACTGTTTTTT. The entire variable domain, with the rest obtained from reference TRBV19 and TRBJ1-4, is as follows: DGGITQSPKYLFRKEGQNVTLSCEQNLNHDAMYWYRQDPGQGLRLIYYSQIVNDFQKGDIAEGYSVSREKKESFPLTVTSAQKNPTAFYLCASSVRHVDNEKLFFGSGTQLSVL.